This TCR beta chain came from a study of T cell responses to AZD1222 COVID-19 vaccine. This table comes from immunoSEQ multiplex PCR, and its TCRdb copy is limited to in-frame clones, with some not included. Among roughly 100,000 clones listed, 90% were seen once. The J segment lost 2 bases and the V segment lost 5 bases, leaving 2 bases of the junction unmatched. The CDR3 sequence is 13 residues long. Looked up from germline, CDR1 is SQVTM and CDR2 is ANQGSEA. In the case of this clone: This specimen includes other DNA sequences encoding the same CDR3.

Sample: peripheral blood, taken 28 days after the second AZD1222 dose. The clonotype originates from an adult who received the AZD1222 COVID-19 vaccine. V is TRBV29-1 and J is TRBJ1-2; 10 bases agree with TRBD1. Written as DNA, the CDR3 is TGCAGCGTTTCGACAGGGGGCAACTATGGCTACACCTTC. Encoded protein: CSVSTGGNYGYTF.